This is a list of T cell receptor beta chains from one sample in a study of post-analysis software for immune sequencing data. MiXCR, run by TCRdb on the PCR reads, gives a single entry per CDR3 protein. The sample has a few hundred thousand distinct CDR3 sequences, roughly 30% seen once; the top ten hold roughly 13%. The sequenced sample was blood. These receptors came from a girl aged 10 to 17 with multiple sclerosis. Both conserved end residues are part of each CDR3. Size values are once, few and many counts, or a class for expanded clones, and some rows have none.

once 15 TRBV4-3 CASSQDFTEGQPQHF
many 13 TRBV7-9 CASSLEGVETQYF
- 16 TRBV5-1 CASSNTTSSGTGELFF
few 15 TRBV7-9 CASRDYRGRGDTQYF
few 13 TRBV27 CASSLFQGYIQYF
- 13 TRBV5-1 CASSQDRAPEQFF
few 11 TRBV13 CASSYDRDKFF
- 17 TRBV7-2 CASSLGPRGGYYNEQFF
few 15 TRBV18 CASSRRGQGNNEQFF
few 15 TRBV7-2 CASSLNGPPLDEQYF
- 16 TRBV4-1 CASSQGWGEGGRPQHF
- 14 TRBV11-2 CASSLSGGSTAQYF
few 15 TRBV5-6 CASSVRDSLINEQFF
- 16 TRBV15 CATSRDGGRYQETQYF
- 12 TRBV2 CASSGVDNEQFF